This T cell receptor (beta chain) was profiled in a study of T-cell reconstitution after alpha-beta-depleted transplantation in children. Germline CDR1 and CDR2: ENHRY and SYGVKD. The CDR3 is 15 amino acids. After removal of 2 bases from V and 0 bases from J, the junction contained 0 bases not matched to a gene. This clonotype occurred many times. Unique molecular identifiers tagged the TCRbeta library. TCRdb reprocessed the PCR reads via MiXCR and lists one record per CDR3 protein. Here the sample spans hundreds of thousands of distinct CDR3 sequences, around 16% being singletons. The chain links TRBV10-3 to TRBJ2-3; 9 bases line up with TRBD2. This sequence was found in a human donor who donated a stem cell graft to a child with acute myeloid leukemia. This sample comprised PBMCs from the stem cell graft donor, obtained from the stem cell graft. The CDR3 DNA reads as TGTGCCATCAGTGAGGGACTAGCGAGCACAGATACGCAGTATTTT. As protein: CAISEGLASTDTQYF.